This TCR beta chain was recovered during a study of cytotoxic CD8 clonotypes in ibrutinib-treated CLL. Study-level information: There were 11 relapsed/refractory patients and some 15 treatment-naive patients, and roughly 18 were IGHV unmutated. When averaged across all of the samples, the counts came to 255,043 productive templates and 80,000 to 100,000 productive rearrangements.

Of note for this clone: Its antigen remains unidentified.

Study-level findings and limits: Public clonotypes occurred uncommonly; on treatment, they contracted or remained stable. Baseline levels of clonality went above those of age-matched healthy donors and moved with circulating CD8+ T-cell counts.

CDR3 length equals 12 residues. V was cut by 1 base and J by 8 bases, with 7 bases left in between. The germline gives CDR1 SGHDT, CDR2 YYEEEE. The method was immunoSEQ multiplex PCR; TCRdb's version includes in-frame clones alone and lacks a portion of them. The data contain 150,000 to 200,000 clones, roughly 84% of them seen just once; the ten biggest clones take up over 2.5%. V usage is TRBV5-6 and J usage is TRBJ2-1; no reliable D call. The source was PBMCs, collected at disease progression, from a patient treated with ibrutinib. This TCR derives from a human donor with chronic lymphocytic leukemia. CDR3: CASSLMIDEQFF. CDR3 DNA sequence: TGTGCCAGCAGCTTGATGATAGATGAGCAGTTCTTC.